One and the same sample provided the 14 T cell receptor beta chains below, sequenced in a study of T cells in Graves' hyperthyroidism and ophthalmopathy. Using RNA transcripts as the source, TCR beta CDR3 regions were amplified. A first-round RT-PCR of the TCR CDR3 used the HTBI primer set. TCRdb reanalysed the multiplex PCR reads using MiXCR and keeps one entry per CDR3 protein. The sample lists some 650,000 distinct CDR3 sequences, 16% seen once, with around 3.3% in the top ten. The specimen was blood. The source is a woman in her 40s with Graves' ophthalmopathy.

This clonotype was counted many times. The rearrangement joins TRBV7-9 to TRBJ1-3; D is uncertain. Germline V gene sequence: CDR1 SEHNR, CDR2 FQNEAQ (reference sequence). Trimming cost V 0 bases and J 4 bases, with 10 bases left between them. CDR3 length: 15 residues. The CDR3 DNA follows: TGTGCCAGCAGCTTAGCGGGCGCGAAAGGAAACACCATATATTTT. Translating gives CASSLAGAKGNTIYF.

This clonotype has at least ten counts. V gene TRBV6-2 or TRBV6-3 combines with J gene TRBJ1-5, with D possibly being TRBD1 (5 bases). With 4 bases removed from V and 4 bases from J, the gap between germline ends came to 20 bases. Per germline, CDR1 MNHEY and CDR2 SVGEGT. This CDR3 has 17 residues. CDR3 sequence reads: CASSWKRGLTDNQPQHF. In DNA, the CDR3 is TGTGCCAGCAGTTGGAAGCGGGGGTTAACCGATAATCAGCCCCAGCATTTT.

This clonotype was observed many times. This chain joins TRBV5-1 and TRBJ2-7, with D unresolved. V lost 4 bases and J 2 bases, leaving 13 bases between the germline ends. The CDR3 is 14 residues long. Germline V gene lookup returns CDR1 SGHRS and CDR2 YFSETQ. DNA of the CDR3: TGCGCCAGCAGCCTGCCCACAGCCACCTACGAGCAGTACTTC. Its translation: CASSLPTATYEQYF.

This clonotype was observed at least ten times. The chain links TRBV20-1 to TRBJ2-1; 15 nucleotides agree with TRBD2. This CDR3 comprises 14 residues. V shed 6 bases and J 12 bases; nucleotides not matched to a gene: 9. From germline, CDR1 is DFQATT and CDR2 SNEGSKA (reference sequence). The CDR3 nucleotides read TGCAGTGCCAGGCTGGGACTAGCGGGGGGCGGGCAGTTCTTC. It encodes CSARLGLAGGGQFF.

This chain links TRBV28 with TRBJ2-1; maybe TRBD2 (5 bases). V was shortened by 7 bases and J by 10 bases, with 14 bases between the two germline ends. CDR3 length: 12 residues. Germline values: CDR1 MDHEN, CDR2 SYDVKM. The chain's CDR3 is CASTGLAKEQFF. DNA for the CDR3: TGTGCCAGCACTGGGCTAGCCAAGGAGCAGTTCTTC.

This clonotype came up many times. J is TRBJ2-7 and V is TRBV20-1, with D hard to call. Germline loops: CDR1 DFQATT, CDR2 SNEGSKA (reference sequence). The CDR3 loop spans 13 amino acids. Between the trimmed V and J ends, which lost 3 bases and 7 bases, there was a span of 16 bases. The CDR3 loop is CSASSNSRQEQYF. The DNA for the CDR3 is TGCAGTGCTAGTAGTAACAGCCGCCAGGAGCAGTACTTC.

The chain couples TRBV20-1 to TRBJ1-6; D unclear. Germline CDR1 is DFQATT and CDR2 is SNEGSKA (reference sequence). The CDR3 is 12 residues long. V lost 6 bases, J lost 9 bases, and 12 bases lay in between. The CDR3 spells CSAAGSSSPLHF. CDR3 bases: TGCAGTGCCGCGGGCTCTAGTTCACCCCTCCACTTT.

As for this clonotype: The junction departs from germline at one end; a sequencing error may be responsible. The chain has TRBV6-1 and TRBJ2-3; 8 bases are a match to TRBD2. This CDR3 is built from 15 residues. Germline loops: CDR1 MNHNS, CDR2 SASEGT. The CDR3 protein is CASGDAGRVTDTQYF. In DNA, the CDR3 is TGTGCCAGCGGTGATGCCGGGAGGGTCACAGATACGCAGTATTTT.

At least ten counts were recorded for this clonotype. The chain links TRBV2 to TRBJ2-2, with 8 bases lining up with TRBD2. This CDR3 contains 15 residues. J lost 7 bases, V lost 6 bases, and 10 bases had no gene match. CDR1 is SNHLY, CDR2 FYNNEI, per germline. Here the CDR3 reads CASSPWGAGGGELFF. For the CDR3, the DNA is TGTGCCAGCAGCCCCTGGGGGGCGGGAGGCGGGGAGCTGTTTTTT. The full variable domain, completed using reference TRBV2 and TRBJ2-2, is EPEVTQTPSHQVTQMGQEVILRCVPISNHLYFYWYRQILGQKVEFLVSFYNNEISEKSEIFDDQFSVERPDGSNFTLKIRSTKLEDSAMYFCASSPWGAGGGELFFGEGSRLTVL.

The CDR3 loop reads CASSYGRPQGNGYTF. The CDR3 region has the DNA TGTGCCAGCAGCTACGGCAGACCCCAAGGAAACGGCTACACCTTC. The rearrangement links TRBV7-2 to TRBJ1-2; D unclear. The CDR3 has 15 amino acids. V shed 4 bases and J shed 8 bases, with 20 bases lying between them. Germline assignment: CDR1 SGHTA and CDR2 FQGNSA.

This clonotype occurred many times. This chain uses TRBV27 with TRBJ2-1, with unresolved D. The CDR3 loop spans 15 amino acids. Germline V CDR1 and CDR2: MNHEY, SMNVEV (reference sequence). The germline V and J ends were trimmed by 2 bases and 7 bases, with 15 bases remaining between them. The CDR3 DNA reads as TGTGCCAGCAGTTTAGCGTCGAGCTCTTGGAATGAGCAGTTCTTC. Its protein is CASSLASSSWNEQFF.

The chain recombines TRBV2 with TRBJ1-4, with unresolved D. The CDR3 covers 12 residues. Germline CDR1 is SNHLY and CDR2 is FYNNEI. V lost 2 bases to trimming and J lost 13 bases, with 11 bases between them. This CDR3 is CASSELVTPLFF. The CDR3 DNA reads as TGTGCCAGCAGTGAATTAGTTACTCCACTGTTTTTT. The variable domain in full, completed from reference TRBV2 and TRBJ1-4, reads EPEVTQTPSHQVTQMGQEVILRCVPISNHLYFYWYRQILGQKVEFLVSFYNNEISEKSEIFDDQFSVERPDGSNFTLKIRSTKLEDSAMYFCASSELVTPLFFGSGTQLSVL.

In regard to this clonotype: A much larger clone sits a single nucleotide away, making a read error possible. The V and J genes are TRBV3-1 and TRBJ2-7; the match to TRBD1 covers 7 bases. CDR3 size: 17 residues. Germline V gene lookup returns CDR1 LGHDT and CDR2 YNNKEL (reference sequence). CDR3 DNA: TGTGCCAGCAGCCAACTACCTACAGGGGTCCCCCCCGTCGAGCAGCACTTC. This sequence encodes CASSQLPTGVPPVEQHF.

The sample holds many counts of this clonotype. The chain couples TRBV3-1 to TRBJ1-5; D gene unclear. The CDR3 is made up of 12 amino acids. Germline V gene data show CDR1 as LGHDT and CDR2 as YNNKEL (reference sequence). V was trimmed by 1 base and J by 7 bases, leaving 5 bases between them. In DNA, the CDR3 is TGTGCCAGCAGCCAAGGACAACAGCCCCAGCATTTT. Amino acids: CASSQGQQPQHF.